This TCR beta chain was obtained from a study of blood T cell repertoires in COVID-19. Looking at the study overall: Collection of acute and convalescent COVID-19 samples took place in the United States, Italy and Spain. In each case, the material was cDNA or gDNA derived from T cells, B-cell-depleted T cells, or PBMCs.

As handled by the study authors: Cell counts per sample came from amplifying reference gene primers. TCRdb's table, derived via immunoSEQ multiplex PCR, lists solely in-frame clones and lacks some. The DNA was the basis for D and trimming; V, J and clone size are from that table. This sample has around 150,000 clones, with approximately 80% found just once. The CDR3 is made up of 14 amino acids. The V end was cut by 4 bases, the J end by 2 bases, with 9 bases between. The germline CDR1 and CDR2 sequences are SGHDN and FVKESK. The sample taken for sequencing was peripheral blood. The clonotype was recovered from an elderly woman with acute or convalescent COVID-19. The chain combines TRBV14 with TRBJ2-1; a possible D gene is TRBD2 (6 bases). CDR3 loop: CASSPSSAYNEQFF. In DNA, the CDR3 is TGTGCCAGCAGCCCCTCTAGCGCCTACAATGAGCAGTTCTTC.